What follows are 6 T cell receptor beta chains derived from one specimen sequenced in a study of CD8 T cells in ankylosing spondylitis. TCRdb re-analysed the 5' RACE reads in MiXCR, keeping a single row per CDR3 protein. The sample holds over 20,000 distinct CDR3 sequences, about a sixth seen once. The sample comprised blood. The receptors originated from a male donor with ankylosing spondylitis or in good health (not recorded which).

V is TRBV12-3 or TRBV12-4 and J is TRBJ2-3; 8 bases fit TRBD1. CDR3 size: 15 residues. The V and J ends lost 8 bases and 4 bases, in that order; junction bases with no gene match: 11. CDR3 bases: TGTGCCAGCGATCGGACAGGGTATCAGTCAGATACGCAGTATTTT. It translates to CASDRTGYQSDTQYF.

The rearrangement links TRBV7-7 to TRBJ2-5; TRBD2 matches at 7 bases. Germline-derived CDR1 and CDR2 are SSHAT and FNYEAQ (reference sequence). The CDR3 is 13 residues long. V lost 5 bases, J lost 3 bases, and 3 bases stayed unmatched. The CDR3 sequence is CASSAAGEETQYF. The CDR3 DNA is TGTGCCAGCAGCGCCGCGGGGGAAGAGACCCAGTACTTC.

This clonotype has more than one count but fewer than ten. The J gene is TRBJ2-1, the V gene TRBV5-1; 10 bases are shared with TRBD2. The CDR3 length is 15 residues. The germline gives CDR1 SGHRS, CDR2 YFSETQ. Losses at the gene ends were 0 bases for V and 5 bases for J; bases not matched to a gene: 2. The CDR3 DNA reads as TGCGCCAGCAGCTTGGTAGCGGGGGGAGACAATGAGCAGTTCTTC. Protein product: CASSLVAGGDNEQFF.

The chain employs TRBV7-2 and TRBJ1-4; possibly TRBD1 for D (5 bases). The germline V gene encodes CDR1 SGHTA and CDR2 FQGNSA. Trimming pared 5 bases from V and 4 bases from J, leaving 11 bases between. The CDR3 is made up of 14 amino acids. The CDR3 region is CASSQGRSNEKLFF. CDR3 coding DNA: TGTGCCAGCAGCCAGGGACGGAGTAATGAAAAACTGTTTTTT.

The rearrangement joins TRBV5-1 to TRBJ1-1, with D unclear. This CDR3 has 13 residues. Germline V gives CDR1 SGHRS, CDR2 YFSETQ. V lost 2 bases and J lost 2, with 7 bases in between. The DNA of the CDR3 is TGCGCCAGCAGCTTCCGGAAAAACACTGAAGCTTTCTTT. Translation gives CASSFRKNTEAFF.

This clonotype was observed at least ten times. The chain uses TRBV5-1 and TRBJ2-2, with 8 bases matching TRBD2. The CDR3 runs 16 residues. The germline V gene has CDR1 SGHRS and CDR2 YFSETQ. The junction had 8 bases not matched to a gene; V was cut back by 2 bases and J by 5 bases. CDR3 region: CASSFSRGGTTGELFF. The CDR3 DNA reads as TGCGCCAGCAGCTTCAGTCGGGGGGGCACGACCGGGGAGCTGTTTTTT.